The 11 T cell receptor beta chains in this list originate from one sample, sequenced in a study of monozygotic twins with cystic fibrosis. The protocol was immunoSEQ multiplex PCR, while the TCRdb copy is restricted to in-frame clones and leaves out a portion. The sample comprises roughly 25,000 clones, roughly 96% of which are singletons, and roughly 2.5% rests with the top ten. The sample taken for sequencing was blood. These receptor sequences come from a girl aged 2 to 10 with cystic fibrosis.

The chain is built from TRBV9 and TRBJ2-7; D gene ambiguous. V was clipped by 0 bases and J by 0 bases, with 7 bases between them. The germline V gene encodes CDR1 SGDLS and CDR2 YYNGEE. CDR3 length equals 14 residues. CDR3 region: CASSVASGSYEQYF. The CDR3 bases are TGTGCCAGCAGCGTAGCGTCTGGCTCCTACGAGCAGTACTTC.

V gene TRBV6-5 combines with J gene TRBJ1-1; D remains unclear. CDR3 size: 13 residues. Germline CDR1 reads MNHEY; CDR2 reads SVGAGI. V lost 8 bases to trimming and J lost 0 bases, with 10 bases between them. The CDR3 is CASGQDVNTEAFF. CDR3 DNA: TGTGCCAGCGGCCAGGACGTGAACACTGAAGCTTTCTTT.

This clone appeared once. The genes are TRBV27 and TRBJ2-7; 10 nucleotides line up with TRBD1. Losses at the gene ends were 4 bases for V and 6 bases for J; bases not matched to a gene: 6. This CDR3 is 14 amino acids long. CDR1 and CDR2 (germline): MNHEY, SMNVEV (reference sequence). The DNA of the CDR3 is TGTGCCAGCAGTTCGACAGGGGGCGCACCCGAGCAGTACTTC. Protein product: CASSSTGGAPEQYF.

The J gene is TRBJ2-7, the V gene TRBV21-1; TRBD1 is the table's D call, not checked against the DNA. TRBV21-1 is annotated as a pseudogene. The CDR3 is 17 residues long. The CDR3 loop is CASSKNQRDRPSYEQYF. CDR3 sequence (DNA): TGTGCCAGCAGCAAAAACCAAAGGGACAGGCCTTCCTACGAGCAGTACTTC.

This chain uses TRBV29-1 with TRBJ1-3, with 7 bases fitting TRBD1. V dropped 5 bases and J dropped 4; count of bases not matched to a gene: 8. The CDR3 runs 14 residues. The V gene's germline CDR1 is SQVTM and CDR2 ANQGSEA. The CDR3 loop is CSVSKGQRGNTIYF. The CDR3 bases are TGCAGCGTTTCCAAGGGACAGAGGGGAAACACCATATATTTT.

The CDR3 region is CASRPDRGYGYTF. CDR3 coding DNA: TGTGCCAGCAGACCCGACAGGGGATATGGCTACACCTTC. The rearrangement uses TRBV6-6 and TRBJ1-2; TRBD1 agrees at 8 bases. V shed 6 bases and J 5 bases; nucleotides not matched to a gene: 5. This CDR3 region has 13 residues. The germline CDR1 and CDR2 sequences are MNHNY and SVGAGI (reference sequence).

The rearrangement uses TRBV28 and TRBJ1-1, with TRBD1 as a possible D gene (5 bases). V was cut by 3 bases and J by 5 bases, with 13 bases left in between. Germline assignment: CDR1 MDHEN and CDR2 SYDVKM. CDR3 length: 14 amino acids. The DNA of the CDR3 is TGTGCCAGCAGTTTGGCGGGGGGGAGAACTGAAGCTTTCTTT. Its translation is CASSLAGGRTEAFF.

V usage is TRBV4-2 and J usage is TRBJ2-1; the match to TRBD2 covers 7 bases. CDR1 and CDR2 from the germline V gene are LGHNA and YNFKEQ. This CDR3 is built from 13 residues. After removal of 3 bases from V and 12 bases from J, the junction contained 8 bases not matched to a gene. The CDR3 sequence is CASSQDRTRTQFF. In DNA form, the CDR3 reads TGTGCCAGCAGCCAGGACCGGACTAGGACGCAGTTCTTC.

The table lists this clone with a count of one. The CDR3 loop is CASSSWSGIGETQYF. DNA of the CDR3: TGTGCCAGCTCCTCTTGGAGCGGGATCGGGGAGACCCAGTACTTC. This chain uses TRBV27 with TRBJ2-5, with 7 nucleotides matching TRBD2. CDR3 length equals 15 residues. Trimming took 8 bases from V and 5 from J; bases not matched to a gene: 14. Germline lookup yields CDR1 MNHEY and CDR2 SMNVEV (reference sequence).

The gene calls are TRBV2 and TRBJ1-5, with unresolved D. V was shortened by 6 bases and J by 0 bases, with 12 bases between the two germline ends. The germline V gene has CDR1 SNHLY and CDR2 FYNNEI. This CDR3 comprises 15 residues. CDR3 residues: CASRQGMNSNQPQHF. The CDR3 nucleotides are TGTGCCAGCAGACAAGGGATGAATAGCAATCAGCCCCAGCATTTT. Filled out from reference TRBV2 and TRBJ1-5, the complete variable domain reads EPEVTQTPSHQVTQMGQEVILRCVPISNHLYFYWYRQILGQKVEFLVSFYNNEISEKSEIFDDQFSVERPDGSNFTLKIRSTKLEDSAMYFCASRQGMNSNQPQHFGDGTRLSIL.

The chain recombines TRBV4-1 with TRBJ1-1, with D hard to call. The CDR3 sequence is 15 residues long. V shed 0 bases and J shed 5 bases, with 13 bases lying between them. Per germline, CDR1 MGHRA and CDR2 YSYEKL. The CDR3 coding sequence is TGCGCCAGCAGCCAAGATAACGGCCCATGGACTGAAGCTTTCTTT. Its translation is CASSQDNGPWTEAFF.